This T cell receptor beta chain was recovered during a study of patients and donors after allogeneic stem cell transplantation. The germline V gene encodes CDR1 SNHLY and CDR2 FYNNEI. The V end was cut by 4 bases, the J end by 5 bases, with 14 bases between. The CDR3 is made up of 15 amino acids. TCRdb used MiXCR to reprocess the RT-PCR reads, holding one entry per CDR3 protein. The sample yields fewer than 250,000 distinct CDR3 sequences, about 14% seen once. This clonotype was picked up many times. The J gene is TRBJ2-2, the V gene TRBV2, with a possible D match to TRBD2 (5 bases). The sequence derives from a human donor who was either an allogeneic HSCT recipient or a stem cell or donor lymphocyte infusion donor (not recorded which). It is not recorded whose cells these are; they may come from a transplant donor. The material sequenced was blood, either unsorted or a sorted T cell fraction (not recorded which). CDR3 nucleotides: TGTGCCAGCAGTGCTTCGGGGTATCAAACCGGGGAGCTGTTTTTT. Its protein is CASSASGYQTGELFF. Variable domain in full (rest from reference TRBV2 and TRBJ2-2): EPEVTQTPSHQVTQMGQEVILRCVPISNHLYFYWYRQILGQKVEFLVSFYNNEISEKSEIFDDQFSVERPDGSNFTLKIRSTKLEDSAMYFCASSASGYQTGELFFGEGSRLTVL.